Below, 5 T cell receptor beta chains from the same sample are listed, as sequenced in a study of shared clonotypes between healthy human individuals. Measured with immunoSEQ multiplex PCR; TCRdb has only the in-frame clones, and not every one. The sample contains about 2 million clones, about 95% of which appear only once. The sequenced sample consisted of naive CD4+ T cells sorted from blood. Subset reported: CD45RA+ positively selected. These receptor sequences come from a man younger than 35 in good health.

A word on this clone: This clone may be a read error of a much larger clone one base away. The gene calls are TRBV27 and TRBJ1-1; D uncertain. Looked up from germline, CDR1 is MNHEY and CDR2 is SMNVEV (reference sequence). The CDR3 totals 13 residues. The V end lost 3 bases, the J end lost 1 base, and 6 bases lay between the germline ends. This CDR3 is CASSFRTNTEAFF. The CDR3 DNA reads as TGTGCCAGCAGTTTCAGGACGAACACTGAAGCTTTCTTT.

The chain recombines TRBV18 with TRBJ1-2; no reliable D call. The CDR3 runs to 13 residues. Germline V CDR1 and CDR2: KGHSH, LQKENI. V was clipped by 5 bases and J by 0 bases, with 7 bases between them. CDR3 in amino acids: CASSEPSNYGYTF. The CDR3 DNA reads TGTGCCAGCTCAGAACCCTCTAACTATGGCTACACCTTC.

The chain couples TRBV18 to TRBJ2-3; TRBD2 aligns across 8 bases. Trimming took 3 bases from V and 4 from J; bases not matched to a gene: 6. The CDR3 spans 15 residues. Germline CDR1 reads KGHSH; CDR2 reads LQKENI. The CDR3 loop reads CASSPSGGNADTQYF. The CDR3 DNA sequence: TGTGCCAGCTCACCGTCGGGGGGGAACGCAGATACGCAGTATTTT. Filled out from reference TRBV18 and TRBJ2-3, the complete variable domain reads NAGVMQNPRHLVRRRGQEARLRCSPMKGHSHVYWYRQLPEEGLKFMVYLQKENIIDESGMPKERFSAEFPKEGPSILRIQQVVRGDSAAYFCASSPSGGNADTQYFGPGTRLTVL.

This rearrangement joins TRBV6-5 to TRBJ1-6, with D perhaps TRBD1 (5 bases). Per the germline V gene, CDR1 is MNHEY and CDR2 is SVGAGI. The CDR3 has 12 residues. With 11 bases removed from V and 10 bases from J, the gap between germline ends came to 15 bases. The CDR3 DNA reads as TGTGCCGCCCGAGGGGCGAAATCACCCCTCCACTTT. Amino acid sequence: CAARGAKSPLHF.

The chain combines TRBV7-2 with TRBJ1-3; D unclear. Per germline, CDR1 SGHTA and CDR2 FQGNSA. There are 14 residues in the CDR3. Deletions cut 1 base from V and 4 bases from J, with 8 bases between. CDR3 sequence reads: CASSLEGFGNTIYF. CDR3 DNA sequence: TGTGCCAGCAGCTTAGAAGGGTTCGGAAACACCATATATTTT. The variable domain in full, with the rest retrieved from reference TRBV7-2 and TRBJ1-3, is GAGVSQSPSNKVTEKGKDVELRCDPISGHTALYWYRQSLGQGLEFLIYFQGNSAPDKSGLPSDRFSAERTGGSVSTLTIQRTQQEDSAVYLCASSLEGFGNTIYFGEGSWLTVV.